The clone carrying this T cell receptor beta chain has only one observation. Its antigen is not known. The data derive from a study of cytomegalovirus exposure and HLA in healthy donors. Study outcomes and limitations: Under in vitro conditions, a few CMV-associated chains were confirmed as specific for CMV antigens. Presence/absence analyses took donor sequencing depth as roughly uniform. Sequencing had likely introduced a cluster of highly shared sequence variants as an artifact.

PCR amplification relied on 60 Vbeta primers (plus 13 Jbeta primers). The method was immunoSEQ multiplex PCR; TCRdb's version includes in-frame clones alone and lacks a portion of them. The sample consists of tens of thousands of clones, 82% of them appearing once. Deletions cut 7 bases from V and 6 bases from J, with 21 bases between. The CDR3 totals 15 residues. The germline gives CDR1 MNHEY, CDR2 SVGAGI. The TCR sequence derives from a man aged 45-65 years in good health and CMV-seronegative. This chain joins TRBV6-5 and TRBJ1-2; D gene ambiguous. Sequenced sample: PBMCs. CDR3 residues: CASTNPAARLNGYTF. CDR3 in DNA: TGTGCCAGCACCAATCCGGCGGCCCGGTTGAATGGCTACACCTTC.